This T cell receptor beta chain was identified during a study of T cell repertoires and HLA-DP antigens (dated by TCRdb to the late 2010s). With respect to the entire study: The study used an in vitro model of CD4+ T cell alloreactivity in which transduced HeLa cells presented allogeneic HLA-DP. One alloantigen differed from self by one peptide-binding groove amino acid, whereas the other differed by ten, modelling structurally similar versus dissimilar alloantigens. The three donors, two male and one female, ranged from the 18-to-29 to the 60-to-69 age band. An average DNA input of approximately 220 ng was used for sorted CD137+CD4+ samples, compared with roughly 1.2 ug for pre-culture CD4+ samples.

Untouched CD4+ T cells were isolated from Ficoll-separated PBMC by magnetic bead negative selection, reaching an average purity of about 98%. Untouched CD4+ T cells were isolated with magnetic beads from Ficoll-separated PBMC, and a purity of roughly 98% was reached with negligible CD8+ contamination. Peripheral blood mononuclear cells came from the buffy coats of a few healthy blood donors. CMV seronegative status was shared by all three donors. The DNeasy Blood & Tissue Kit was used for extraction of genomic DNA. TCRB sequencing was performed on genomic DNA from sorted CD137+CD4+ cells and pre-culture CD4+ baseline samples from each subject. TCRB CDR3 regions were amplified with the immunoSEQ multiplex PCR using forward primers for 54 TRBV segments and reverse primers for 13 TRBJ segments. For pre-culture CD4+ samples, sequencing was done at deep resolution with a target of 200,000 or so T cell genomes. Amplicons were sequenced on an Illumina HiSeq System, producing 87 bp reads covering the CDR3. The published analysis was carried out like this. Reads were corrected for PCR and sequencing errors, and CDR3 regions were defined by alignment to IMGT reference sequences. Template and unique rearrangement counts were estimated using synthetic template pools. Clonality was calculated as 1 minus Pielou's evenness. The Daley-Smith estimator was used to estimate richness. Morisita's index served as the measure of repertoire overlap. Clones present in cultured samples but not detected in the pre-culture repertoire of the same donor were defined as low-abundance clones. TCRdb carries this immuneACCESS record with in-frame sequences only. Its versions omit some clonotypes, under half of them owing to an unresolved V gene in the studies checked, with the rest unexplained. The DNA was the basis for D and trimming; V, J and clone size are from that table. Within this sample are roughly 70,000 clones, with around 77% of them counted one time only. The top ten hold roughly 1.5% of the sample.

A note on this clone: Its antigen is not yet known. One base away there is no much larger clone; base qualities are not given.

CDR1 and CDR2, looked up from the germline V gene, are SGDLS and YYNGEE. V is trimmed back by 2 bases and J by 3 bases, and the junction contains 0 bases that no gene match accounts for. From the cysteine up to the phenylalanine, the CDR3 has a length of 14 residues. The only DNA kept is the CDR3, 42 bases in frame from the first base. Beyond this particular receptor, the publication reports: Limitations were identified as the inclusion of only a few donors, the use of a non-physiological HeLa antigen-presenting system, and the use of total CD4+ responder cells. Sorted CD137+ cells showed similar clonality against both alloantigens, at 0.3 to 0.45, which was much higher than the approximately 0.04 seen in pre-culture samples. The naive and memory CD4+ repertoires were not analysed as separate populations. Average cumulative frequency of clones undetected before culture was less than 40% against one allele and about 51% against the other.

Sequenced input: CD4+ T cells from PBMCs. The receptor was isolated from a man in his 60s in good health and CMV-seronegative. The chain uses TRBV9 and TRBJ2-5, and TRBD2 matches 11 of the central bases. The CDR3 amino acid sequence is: CASSVTSGEETQYF. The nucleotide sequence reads TGTGCCAGCAGCGTGACTAGCGGGGAAGAGACCCAGTACTTC.